This T cell receptor (beta chain) was found in a study of shared clonotypes between healthy human individuals. Study-wide results and limits: At large depth, rarefaction still showed sorted-subset sequencing to be incomplete. When compared with the clonotypes that were shared by all four sorted-subset donors, the non-shared clonotypes turned out to have lower generation probabilities.

Memory CD4+ cells were the fraction left after CD45RA+ naive selection. TCRdb keeps only in-frame clones here, not all; method: immunoSEQ multiplex PCR. The table records 2.3 million or so clones, roughly 93% of them present only once. This clone has a single count. What it recognizes is unknown. Other DNA variants within this sample encode the same CDR3. The germline V gene encodes CDR1 MNHEY and CDR2 SMNVEV (reference sequence). The CDR3 length is 13 residues. Trimming stripped 2 bases from V and 3 bases from J, with 6 bases between. Input material: naive CD4+ T cells from PBMCs. The subset was: CD45RA+ positively selected. The V call is TRBV27, the J call TRBJ2-3; the D is unclear. This sequence was found in a man aged 18-30 years in good health. Some clones in this sample may be carry-over from other donors' samples. CDR3 sequence reads: CASSLGWTDTQYF. Written as DNA, the CDR3 is TGTGCCAGCAGTTTAGGCTGGACAGATACGCAGTATTTT.